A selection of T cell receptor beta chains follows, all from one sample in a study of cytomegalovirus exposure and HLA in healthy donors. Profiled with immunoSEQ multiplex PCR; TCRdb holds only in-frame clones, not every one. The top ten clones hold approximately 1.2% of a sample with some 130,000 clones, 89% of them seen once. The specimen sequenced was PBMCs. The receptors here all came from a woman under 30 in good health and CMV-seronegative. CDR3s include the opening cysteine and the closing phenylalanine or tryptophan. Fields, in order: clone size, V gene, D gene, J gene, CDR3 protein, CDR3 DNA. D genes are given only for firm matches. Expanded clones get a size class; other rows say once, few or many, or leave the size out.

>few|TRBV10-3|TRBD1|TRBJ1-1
CASGQGLEAFF
TGTGCCTCGGGACAGGGACTTGAAGCTTTCTTT
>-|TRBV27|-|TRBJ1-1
CASSLNRGEAFF
TGTGCCAGCAGTTTAAATCGAGGCGAAGCTTTCTTT
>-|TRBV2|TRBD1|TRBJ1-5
CASRDRVSNQPQHF
TGTGCCAGCCGGGACAGGGTAAGCAATCAGCCCCAGCATTTT
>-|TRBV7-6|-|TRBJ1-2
CASSLDPGGYGYTF
TGTGCCAGCAGCTTAGATCCAGGAGGGTATGGCTACACCTTC
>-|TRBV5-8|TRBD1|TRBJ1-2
CASRKGQGAFVSTF
TGTGCCAGCAGGAAGGGACAGGGGGCGTTTGTAAGCACCTTC
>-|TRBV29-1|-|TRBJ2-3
CSVEGQTDTQYF
TGCAGCGTTGAAGGCCAGACAGATACGCAGTATTTT
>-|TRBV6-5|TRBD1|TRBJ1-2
CASSRTSYRGGYTF
TGTGCCAGCAGTAGAACCTCATACAGGGGTGGCTACACCTTC
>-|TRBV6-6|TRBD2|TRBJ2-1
CASSYGGGYNEQFF
TGTGCCAGCAGTTACGGGGGGGGGTACAATGAGCAGTTCTTC
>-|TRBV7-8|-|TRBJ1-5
CASSPIQGFNQPQHF
TGTGCCAGCAGCCCAATACAGGGATTCAATCAGCCCCAGCATTTT
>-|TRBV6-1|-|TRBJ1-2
CASTLDSIYGYTF
TGTGCCAGCACCCTAGACAGCATCTATGGCTACACCTTC
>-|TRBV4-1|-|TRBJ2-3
CASSFSEADTQYF
TGCGCCAGCAGCTTTAGCGAGGCAGATACGCAGTATTTT
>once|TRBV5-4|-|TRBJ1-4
CASSPGRGASEKLFF
TGTGCCAGCAGCCCGGGGCGGGGGGCTTCGGAAAAACTGTTTTTT
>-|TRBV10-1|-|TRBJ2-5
CASSENRGAKTQYF
TGCGCCAGCAGTGAGAATCGGGGGGCGAAGACCCAGTACTTC
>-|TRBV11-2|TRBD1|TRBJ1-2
CASSLEGQDYGYTF
TGTGCCAGCAGCTTAGAGGGACAGGACTATGGCTACACCTTC
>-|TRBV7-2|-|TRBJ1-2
CASSLVGGGGYTF
TGTGCCAGCAGCTTAGTGGGAGGTGGTGGCTACACCTTC
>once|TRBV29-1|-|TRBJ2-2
CSGWESAGELFF
TGCAGCGGATGGGAGAGTGCCGGGGAGCTGTTTTTT
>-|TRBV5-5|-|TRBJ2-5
CASSLGGLNGETQYF
TGTGCCAGCAGCTTGGGAGGGCTCAATGGAGAGACCCAGTACTTC
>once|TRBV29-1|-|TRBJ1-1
CSVEVGGDFEAFF
TGCAGCGTTGAAGTAGGGGGGGATTTTGAAGCTTTCTTT
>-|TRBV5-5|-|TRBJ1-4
CASSFETGANEKLFF
TGTGCCAGCAGCTTCGAAACAGGCGCTAATGAAAAACTGTTTTTT
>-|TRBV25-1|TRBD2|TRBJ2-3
CASSELTGGPTQDTQYF
TGTGCCAGCAGTGAATTAACGGGGGGTCCTACACAGGATACGCAGTATTTT
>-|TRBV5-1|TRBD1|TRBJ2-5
CASTLAAAGGRETQYF
TGCGCCAGCACCTTAGCCGCCGCAGGGGGTAGAGAGACCCAGTACTTC
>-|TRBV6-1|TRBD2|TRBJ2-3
CASSDGSSGARDTQYF
TGTGCCAGCAGTGACGGGTCTAGCGGGGCGCGGGATACGCAGTATTTT
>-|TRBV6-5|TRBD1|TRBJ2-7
CASSGQGLYEQYF
TGTGCCAGCAGTGGACAGGGGCTCTACGAGCAGTACTTC
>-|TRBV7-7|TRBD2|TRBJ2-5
CASTAGSPGVTQYF
TGTGCTAGCACAGCGGGGAGCCCTGGTGTGACCCAGTACTTC
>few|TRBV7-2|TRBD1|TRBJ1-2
CASSLASKTGSGYTF
TGTGCCAGCAGCTTAGCCTCCAAGACAGGGTCTGGCTACACCTTC
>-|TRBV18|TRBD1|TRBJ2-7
CASSPGQATYEQYF
TGTGCCAGCTCACCGGGACAGGCTACCTACGAGCAGTACTTC
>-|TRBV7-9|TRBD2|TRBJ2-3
CASSLSSGGALYTQYF
TGTGCCAGCAGCTTATCCAGCGGGGGGGCCCTCTATACGCAGTATTTT
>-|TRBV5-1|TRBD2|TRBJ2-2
CASSRSGSANTGELFF
TGCGCCAGCAGCCGTAGCGGGAGTGCGAACACCGGGGAGCTGTTTTTT
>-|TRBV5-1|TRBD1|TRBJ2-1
CASSSDRPYNEQFF
TGCGCCAGCAGCTCGGACAGGCCCTACAATGAGCAGTTCTTC
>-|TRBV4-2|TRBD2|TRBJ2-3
CASSQGVLAGSTDTQYF
TGTGCCAGCAGCCAAGGGGTTCTAGCGGGTTCCACAGATACGCAGTATTTT
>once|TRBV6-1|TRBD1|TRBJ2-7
CASSPWTGGPYEQYF
TGTGCCAGCAGTCCCTGGACAGGGGGCCCGTACGAGCAGTACTTC
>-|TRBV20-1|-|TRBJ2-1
CSAGGAEQFF
TGCAGTGCTGGCGGTGCTGAGCAGTTCTTC
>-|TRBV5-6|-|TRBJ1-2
CASSLMPALANYGYTF
TGTGCCAGCAGCTTGATGCCTGCCTTAGCTAACTATGGCTACACCTTC
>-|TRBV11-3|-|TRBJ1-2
CASSLGPGSGVNYGYTF
TGTGCCAGCAGCCTTGGTCCTGGTAGCGGGGTTAACTATGGCTACACCTTC
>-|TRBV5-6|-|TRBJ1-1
CASSLVGSTGLNTEAFF
TGTGCCAGCAGCTTGGTGGGGAGTACAGGGTTGAACACTGAAGCTTTCTTT
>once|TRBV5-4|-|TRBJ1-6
CASSPGGWNSPLHF
TGTGCCAGCAGCCCCGGGGGATGGAATTCACCCCTCCACTTT
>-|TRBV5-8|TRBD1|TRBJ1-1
CASSWDRGVTEAFF
TGTGCCAGCAGCTGGGACAGGGGGGTCACTGAAGCTTTCTTT
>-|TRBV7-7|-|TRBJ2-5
CASSPKTAQETQYF
TGTGCTAGCAGCCCCAAAACAGCCCAAGAGACCCAGTACTTC
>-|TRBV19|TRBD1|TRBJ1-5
CASSPDRVDNQPQHF
TGTGCCAGTAGTCCCGACAGGGTGGACAATCAGCCCCAGCATTTT
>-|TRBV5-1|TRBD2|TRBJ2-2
CASSLSLAGGTGELFF
TGCGCCAGCAGCTTGAGCCTAGCGGGGGGCACCGGGGAGCTGTTTTTT
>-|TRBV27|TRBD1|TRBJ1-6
CASSRTGGAYNSPLHF
TGTGCCAGCAGCAGGACAGGGGGCGCCTATAATTCACCCCTCCACTTT
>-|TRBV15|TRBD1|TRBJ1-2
CATSRDRVRGSNYGYTF
TGTGCCACCAGCAGAGATCGAGTCAGGGGGTCGAACTATGGCTACACCTTC
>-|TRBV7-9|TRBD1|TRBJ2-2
CASSLTGNVGELFF
TGTGCCAGCAGCTTGACAGGGAATGTCGGGGAGCTGTTTTTT
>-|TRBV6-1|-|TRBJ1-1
CASRVLGTPGTEAFF
TGTGCCAGCAGGGTACTCGGGACACCCGGCACTGAAGCTTTCTTT
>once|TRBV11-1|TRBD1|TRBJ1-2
CASSPDREGGYTF
TGTGCCAGCAGCCCGGACAGGGAGGGGGGCTACACCTTC
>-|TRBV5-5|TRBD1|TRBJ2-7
CASSLWDSRTYEQYF
TGTGCCAGCAGCTTGTGGGACAGCCGAACCTACGAGCAGTACTTC